The 10 T cell receptor beta chains listed next were all sequenced from one sample in a study of cytomegalovirus exposure and HLA in healthy donors. The PCR had 60 Vbeta and 13 Jbeta primers. Data came from immunoSEQ multiplex PCR; TCRdb stores just in-frame clones and leaves some out. The table records around 70,000 clones, under 80% of them present only once. Sequenced material: PBMCs. These receptors were obtained from a man aged 55 to 70 in good health and CMV-seropositive.

The V and J genes are TRBV19 and TRBJ2-7; D remains ambiguous. The ends were cut back, 7 bases at V and 2 bases at J, with 12 bases in the middle. Germline V gene sequence: CDR1 LNHDA, CDR2 SQIVND (reference sequence). The CDR3 contains 13 residues. The CDR3, as DNA: TGTGCCAGTACCGCCGGAGAAACCTACGAGCAGTACTTC. Amino acids: CASTAGETYEQYF. Drawing the rest from reference TRBV19 and TRBJ2-7, the complete variable domain is DGGITQSPKYLFRKEGQNVTLSCEQNLNHDAMYWYRQDPGQGLRLIYYSQIVNDFQKGDIAEGYSVSREKKESFPLTVTSAQKNPTAFYLCASTAGETYEQYFGPGTRLTVT.

This clone was counted between two and nine times. This sequence joins TRBV27 and TRBJ2-1; 7 bases are shared with TRBD2. This CDR3 is 19 amino acids long. The ends lost 5 bases at V and 2 bases at J; junction bases unmatched: 18. The V gene's germline CDR1 is MNHEY and CDR2 SMNVEV (reference sequence). CDR3 region: CASSVQPGTITDPYNEQFF. The CDR3 DNA reads as TGTGCCAGCAGTGTACAGCCGGGGACTATCACCGACCCCTACAATGAGCAGTTCTTC.

V is TRBV7-3 and J is TRBJ1-1, with D possibly TRBD1 on 5 matching bases. The germline gives CDR1 SGHTA, CDR2 FQGTGA. The V end was cut by 10 bases, the J end by 1 base, with 10 bases between. CDR3 length: 12 residues. Written as DNA, the CDR3 is TGTGCCACCTCCCAGGGGAACACTGAAGCTTTCTTT. It codes for CATSQGNTEAFF.

V usage is TRBV19 and J usage is TRBJ1-5, with D perhaps TRBD1 (5 bases). In germline, CDR1 is LNHDA, CDR2 SQIVND (reference sequence). The V end was cut by 4 bases, the J end by 0 bases, with 25 bases between. This CDR3 region has 20 residues. The CDR3 protein is CASSNIETARIPYSNQPQHF. As DNA, the CDR3 is TGTGCCAGTAGTAACATTGAGACAGCACGCATTCCTTATAGCAATCAGCCCCAGCATTTT. The whole variable domain, remainder taken from reference TRBV19 and TRBJ1-5, is DGGITQSPKYLFRKEGQNVTLSCEQNLNHDAMYWYRQDPGQGLRLIYYSQIVNDFQKGDIAEGYSVSREKKESFPLTVTSAQKNPTAFYLCASSNIETARIPYSNQPQHFGDGTRLSIL.

The CDR3 coding sequence is TGTGCCAGCAGTTTAGGCGTACAGCCCAATCAGCCCCAGCATTTT. Its protein is CASSLGVQPNQPQHF. This chain joins TRBV28 and TRBJ1-5, with D uncertain. Germline CDR1 reads MDHEN; CDR2 reads SYDVKM. V was pared by 2 bases and J by 3 bases, with 11 bases between. The CDR3 totals 15 residues.

The CDR3 coding sequence is TGCGCCAGCAGCCAAGATATGCCCGGGACAGATACGCAGTATTTT. It is translated as CASSQDMPGTDTQYF. This sequence joins TRBV4-1 and TRBJ2-3; D not certain. Trimming removed 0 bases at V and 3 bases at J, with 10 bases between. The CDR3 is 15 residues long. In germline, CDR1 is MGHRA, CDR2 YSYEKL.

V and J are TRBV19 and TRBJ2-1; D not certain. This CDR3 is built from 12 residues. V lost 5 bases and J 10 bases, leaving 12 bases between the germline ends. CDR1 is LNHDA and CDR2 is SQIVND in the germline V gene (reference sequence). The DNA of the CDR3 is TGTGCCAGTAGTCACCCCGCCCAGGAGCAGTTCTTC. Amino acids: CASSHPAQEQFF.

The chain combines TRBV27 with TRBJ2-1; TRBD1 might be the D (5 bases). The germline gives CDR1 MNHEY, CDR2 SMNVEV (reference sequence). V gave up 3 bases and J gave up 10 bases, with 13 bases separating them. CDR3 length: 13 amino acids. CDR3 bases: TGTGCCAGCAGTTTTAGCAGGGTGGAGGAGCAGTTCTTC. Amino acid sequence: CASSFSRVEEQFF.

The chain combines TRBV6-5 with TRBJ1-2; 9 positions match TRBD1. Germline CDR1 and CDR2: MNHEY and SVGAGI. This CDR3 comprises 14 residues. Losses at the gene ends were 6 bases for V and 5 bases for J; bases not matched to a gene: 7. The CDR3 DNA is TGTGCCAGCAGAGTCCCGGGACAGGGATATGGCTACACCTTC. Encoded protein: CASRVPGQGYGYTF.

This CDR3 reads CASSVGSNQPQHF. CDR3 DNA sequence: TGTGCCAGCAGCGTCGGTAGCAATCAGCCCCAGCATTTT. The V call is TRBV9, the J call TRBJ1-5; no definite D call. Per germline, CDR1 SGDLS and CDR2 YYNGEE. Trimming cost V 2 bases and J 0 bases, with 3 bases left between them. This CDR3 is built from 13 residues.